The next 22 T cell receptor beta chains were all read from a single sample in a study of shared clonotypes between healthy human individuals (dated by TCRdb to 2020 to 2022). The method behind the library was the immunoSEQ multiplex PCR assay. Held by TCRdb, this immuneACCESS table contains in-frame sequences only and omits some clones. Under half of the omission traces to an unresolved V gene where checked; the cause of the rest is unknown. Counted in this sample were some 650,000 clones; more than 95% of them appeared once. The top ten constitute 0.057% of the sample. The sequencing sample was made of naive CD4+ T cells sorted from blood. The cell subset or site label, as the study defines it: CD45RA+ positively selected. The receptor set was obtained from a woman aged 25 to 39 in good health.

The chain has TRBV2 and TRBJ2-3; possibly TRBD2 for D (7 bases). Deletions cut 6 bases from V and 7 bases from J, with 14 bases between. The CDR3 has 13 amino acids. CDR1 is SNHLY, CDR2 FYNNEI, per germline. The CDR3 here is CASRGGAGNTQYF. In nucleotides, the CDR3 is TGTGCCAGCAGAGGGGGGGCCGGGAATACGCAGTATTTT. Based on the CDR3 plus reference TRBV2 and TRBJ2-3, the full variable domain is EPEVTQTPSHQVTQMGQEVILRCVPISNHLYFYWYRQILGQKVEFLVSFYNNEISEKSEIFDDQFSVERPDGSNFTLKIRSTKLEDSAMYFCASRGGAGNTQYFGPGTRLTVL.

CDR3 sequence: CASSLGINEKLFF. The CDR3 bases are TGCGCCAGCAGCTTGGGTATTAATGAAAAACTGTTTTTT. J is TRBJ1-4 and V is TRBV5-1; D is undetermined. V was shortened by 0 bases and J by 4 bases, with 4 bases between the two germline ends. From germline, CDR1 is SGHRS and CDR2 YFSETQ. This CDR3 is 13 amino acids long.

The genes are TRBV6-5 and TRBJ1-2; D is possibly TRBD1 (6 bases). Trimming shortened V by 6 bases and J by 4 bases, and 15 bases separated the two germline ends. Germline values: CDR1 MNHEY, CDR2 SVGAGI. This CDR3 contains 14 residues. The CDR3 DNA follows: TGTGCCAGCAGGGGAGCAGGGGCGGTCTATGGCTACACCTTC. The encoded protein is CASRGAGAVYGYTF.

Remarks on this clone: Other DNA sequences in the same sample also yield this CDR3. The V call is TRBV28, the J call TRBJ2-7, with D possibly TRBD1 on 7 matching bases. The CDR3 has 15 amino acids. Per germline, CDR1 MDHEN and CDR2 SYDVKM. Trimming removed 2 bases at V and 1 base at J, with 12 bases between. CDR3 sequence: CASSLAGGGSYEQYF. CDR3 nucleotide sequence: TGTGCCAGCAGTTTAGCAGGGGGAGGATCCTACGAGCAGTACTTC.

The gene calls are TRBV7-2 and TRBJ1-2; a possible D gene is TRBD1 (5 bases). Trimming left V 1 base short and J 7 bases short, with 19 bases between. The germline V gene has CDR1 SGHTA and CDR2 FQGNSA. The CDR3 loop spans 16 amino acids. The CDR3 DNA is TGTGCCAGCAGCTTAGAGGCCAGGACACCTTTAGGTGGCTACACCTTC. Its translation is CASSLEARTPLGGYTF.

This sequence joins TRBV18 and TRBJ1-3; 7 positions agree with TRBD1. The CDR3 sequence is 17 residues long. Trimming cost V 3 bases and J 8 bases; bases outside gene matches: 16. Germline assignment: CDR1 KGHSH and CDR2 LQKENI. CDR3 DNA: TGTGCCAGCTCACCCCAGCCCTCGACAGGGTCTTCAGACACCATATATTTT. Its translation: CASSPQPSTGSSDTIYF.

This rearrangement joins TRBV11-2 to TRBJ2-1, with a weak D call TRBD2 (5 bases). Trimming removed 3 bases at V and 9 bases at J, with 9 bases between. This CDR3 comprises 12 residues. Germline assignment: CDR1 SGHAT and CDR2 FQNNGV. In DNA form, the CDR3 reads TGTGCCAGCAGCTTCGGGCGGGCTGAGCAGTTCTTC. Residues: CASSFGRAEQFF.

The CDR3 bases are TGCGCCAGCAGCCATAGACAGGGAACCTCAGACAACACTGAAGCTTTCTTT. This encodes CASSHRQGTSDNTEAFF. This chain links TRBV4-1 with TRBJ1-1; TRBD1 matches 7 bases. This CDR3 spans 17 amino acids. Germline CDR1 reads MGHRA; CDR2 reads YSYEKL. V shed 3 bases, J shed 2 bases, and the junction held 12 bases outside the gene matches.

The rearrangement joins TRBV27 to TRBJ2-6, with D unresolved. Germline V gives CDR1 MNHEY, CDR2 SMNVEV (reference sequence). CDR3 length equals 22 residues. The germline V and J ends were trimmed by 5 bases and 3 bases, with 32 bases remaining between them. Here the CDR3 reads CASSPTSLSNKPRFGGANVLTF. The DNA for the CDR3 is TGTGCCAGCAGTCCCACCTCGTTGTCGAACAAGCCTCGGTTTGGTGGGGCCAACGTCCTGACTTTC.

V usage is TRBV6-4 and J usage is TRBJ2-5, with 8 positions matching TRBD2. V trimming: 10 bases; J trimming: 4 bases; junction bases outside the gene matches: 8. The germline gives CDR1 MRHNA, CDR2 SNTAGT. CDR3 length equals 13 residues. The CDR3 bases are TGTGCCATCAGCGGGAGTAGGAGAGAGACCCAGTACTTC. Encoded protein: CAISGSRRETQYF.

The chain has TRBV18 and TRBJ2-1, with a tentative D call TRBD1 (5 bases). V was pared by 6 bases and J by 0 bases, with 18 bases between. The CDR3 has 17 residues. The germline gives CDR1 KGHSH, CDR2 LQKENI. Here the CDR3 reads CASSPLTQGSSYNEQFF. The CDR3 region has the DNA TGTGCCAGCTCCCCTTTAACCCAGGGAAGCTCCTACAATGAGCAGTTCTTC.

The CDR3 sequence: CASSFRDPWEKLFF. In DNA form, the CDR3 reads TGTGCCAGCAGTTTCCGGGACCCCTGGGAAAAACTGTTTTTT. The chain joins TRBV28 to TRBJ1-4; possibly TRBD1 for D (5 bases). Germline lookup yields CDR1 MDHEN and CDR2 SYDVKM. The CDR3 runs to 14 residues. Trimming took 3 bases from V and 8 from J, leaving 13 bases between them.

This chain uses TRBV6-1 with TRBJ2-7, with 10 bases lining up with TRBD2. Germline CDR1 and CDR2: MNHNS and SASEGT. This CDR3 comprises 14 residues. Losses at the gene ends were 2 bases for V and 2 bases for J; bases not matched to a gene: 0. CDR3 region: CASSETSGTYEQYF. CDR3 coding DNA: TGTGCCAGCAGTGAAACTAGCGGGACCTACGAGCAGTACTTC.

This clone was detected only a few times. This rearrangement joins TRBV28 to TRBJ1-5; tentatively, D is TRBD1 (5 bases). The length of the CDR3 is 9 residues. Germline V gene data show CDR1 as MDHEN and CDR2 as SYDVKM. Trimming shortened V by 11 bases and J by 9 bases, and 8 bases separated the two germline ends. DNA for the CDR3: TGTGCCGCCGGGGGGCCCCAGCATTTT. Its protein is CAAGGPQHF. Combining the CDR3 with reference TRBV28 and TRBJ1-5 gives the whole variable domain DVKVTQSSRYLVKRTGEKVFLECVQDMDHENMFWYRQDPGLGLRLIYFSYDVKMKEKGDIPEGYSVSREKKERFSLILESASTNQTSMYLCAAGGPQHFGDGTRLSIL.

The V and J genes are TRBV6-6 and TRBJ1-1; 8 bases align to TRBD1. The germline CDR1 and CDR2 sequences are MNHNY and SVGAGI (reference sequence). The CDR3 totals 15 residues. The trim removed 0 bases at V and 5 bases at J, leaving 5 bases unmatched. CDR3 residues: CASSYSAGGRTEAFF. CDR3 sequence (DNA): TGTGCCAGCAGTTACTCGGCAGGGGGCCGGACTGAAGCTTTCTTT.

The chain combines TRBV2 with TRBJ1-3, with no clear D. Trimming left V 3 bases short and J 1 base short, with 13 bases between. Germline V lookup: CDR1 SNHLY, CDR2 FYNNEI. The CDR3 is 16 residues long. In DNA form, the CDR3 reads TGTGCCAGCAGTGACCTCCCTCAGAAATCTGGAAACACCATATATTTT. It codes for CASSDLPQKSGNTIYF.

The V gene is TRBV7-9, the J gene TRBJ2-7, with 12 bases identical to TRBD2. V gave up 2 bases and J gave up 9 bases; unmatched junction bases: 5. Germline CDR1 is SEHNR and CDR2 is FQNEAQ (reference sequence). The CDR3 has 14 amino acids. The CDR3: CASSLPTSGSRQYF. CDR3 DNA sequence: TGTGCCAGCAGCTTACCGACTAGCGGGAGTAGGCAGTACTTC.

V is TRBV19 and J is TRBJ2-5; 12 bases match TRBD1. The DNA end is a closer match to TRBJ2-7, so the J assignment may be wrong. The CDR3 totals 14 residues. Looked up from germline, CDR1 is LNHDA and CDR2 is SQIVND (reference sequence). The CDR3, as DNA: TGTGCCAGTCGGGACAGGGGGCGCCCCCACGAGCAGTACTTC. Residues: CASRDRGRPHEQYF.

This chain links TRBV7-2 with TRBJ2-1, with D tentatively TRBD2 (5 bases). CDR1 is SGHTA and CDR2 is FQGNSA in the germline V gene. The germline V and J ends were trimmed by 8 bases and 6 bases, with 14 bases remaining between them. The CDR3 is 13 amino acids. The chain's CDR3 is CASGSRTLNEQFF. CDR3 in DNA: TGTGCCAGCGGATCGCGGACTCTCAATGAGCAGTTCTTC.

CDR3 in DNA: TGTGCCAGCAGCTCGGGACTAGCGGGAAAGAATGAGCAGTTCTTC. Its translation: CASSSGLAGKNEQFF. The chain recombines TRBV7-9 with TRBJ2-1, with 13 nucleotides matching TRBD2. The CDR3 totals 15 residues. Trimming cost V 4 bases and J 7 bases; bases outside gene matches: 4. Germline-derived CDR1 and CDR2 are SEHNR and FQNEAQ (reference sequence). Supplemented by reference TRBV7-9 and TRBJ2-1, the full variable domain reads DTGVSQNPRHKITKRGQNVTFRCDPISEHNRLYWYRQTLGQGPEFLTYFQNEAQLEKSRLLSDRFSAERPKGSFSTLEIQRTEQGDSAMYLCASSSGLAGKNEQFFGPGTRLTVL.

The chain carries TRBV11-2 and TRBJ2-3; D is unresolved. The germline V gene encodes CDR1 SGHAT and CDR2 FQNNGV. V dropped 0 bases and J dropped 3 bases, with 13 bases sitting between them. The CDR3 runs to 16 residues. This CDR3 is CASSLEGYYQTDTQYF. CDR3 nucleotide sequence: TGTGCCAGCAGCTTAGAGGGGTATTATCAGACAGATACGCAGTATTTT.

The V gene is TRBV30, the J gene TRBJ2-5; D is undetermined. Trimming took 2 bases from V and 5 from J, leaving 9 bases between them. This CDR3 region has 12 residues. The germline gives CDR1 GTSNPN, CDR2 SVGIG (reference sequence). This CDR3 reads CAWSLGRETQYF. DNA for the CDR3: TGTGCCTGGAGTTTAGGGCGGGAGACCCAGTACTTC.